This record covers a single T cell receptor (beta chain). Its antigen is not known. The record originates from a study of shared clonotypes between healthy human individuals. The V and J ends lost 4 bases and 1 base respectively, with 7 bases between them. The CDR3 totals 14 residues. CDR1 is SGHVS, CDR2 FNYEAQ, per germline. Study outcomes and limitations: Naive CD4 clonotypes overlapped across several donors at approximately 5.5%. Rarefaction revealed incomplete sorted-subset sequencing despite large depth.

Some clones are missing from TCRdb's copy, which holds only in-frame ones; the method was immunoSEQ multiplex PCR. The table lists a few million clones, just under 95% of them singletons. V gene TRBV7-6 combines with J gene TRBJ1-4; no reliable D call. The source material was naive CD4+ T cells from PBMCs. Subset defined: CD45RA+ positively selected. The TCR was taken from a man in his late teens or twenties in good health. Some clones in this sample may be carry-over from other donors' samples. The CDR3 here is CASSYTGTNEKLFF. CDR3 DNA: TGTGCCAGCAGCTACACGGGAACTAATGAAAAACTGTTTTTT.